The 3 T cell receptor beta chains below were found in one sample sequenced in a study of blood T cells in healthy people across ages. Then a second PCR, running about 6 to 12 cycles, was carried out with a sample-barcoded 5' primer and a J-beta primer mix. TCRdb reprocessed the 5' RACE reads via MiXCR and lists one record per CDR3 protein. The sample includes around 1,500,000 distinct CDR3 sequences, under 30% seen only once; the top ten take around 7.7%. The sequenced material came from blood. The source of these receptors is a woman aged 25 to 39 in good health.

V and J are TRBV7-2 and TRBJ2-1; 8 bases fit TRBD2. Per germline, CDR1 SGHTA and CDR2 FQGNSA. The V segment lost 2 bases and the J segment 9 bases; nucleotides outside the gene matches: 12. The CDR3 spans 16 residues. CDR3 region: CASSLRRSGTSPEQFF. The CDR3 DNA reads as TGTGCCAGCAGCTTAAGGCGTTCCGGGACTAGTCCTGAGCAGTTCTTC.

This clonotype was counted many times. J is TRBJ2-7 and V is TRBV7-2, with 9 positions matching TRBD2. CDR3 length: 14 residues. V lost 4 bases, J lost 3 bases, and 4 bases stayed unmatched. In germline, CDR1 is SGHTA, CDR2 FQGNSA. CDR3 bases: TGTGCCAGCAGCTCTAGCGGGACAGTCTACGAGCAGTACTTC. Residues: CASSSSGTVYEQYF.

This clonotype was seen more than once but under ten times. This chain uses TRBV28 with TRBJ1-1; D is unclear. V dropped 5 bases and J dropped 2 bases, with 12 bases sitting between them. Looked up from germline, CDR1 is MDHEN and CDR2 is SYDVKM. There are 14 residues in the CDR3. DNA for the CDR3: TGTGCCAGCAGTCAGCTCCGGGATAACACTGAAGCTTTCTTT. Amino acid sequence: CASSQLRDNTEAFF.